The clone carrying this T cell receptor beta chain was counted between two and nine times. The antigen remains undetermined. This CDR3 spans 13 amino acids. Trimming removed 4 bases from V and 5 bases from J, with 13 bases in between. Germline CDR1 and CDR2: SGDLS and YYNGEE. This entry belongs to a study of T cells in Graves' hyperthyroidism and ophthalmopathy. Looking at the study overall: Blood from the periphery was taken at initial diagnosis, before any treatment.

Regions amplified from RNA transcripts were the TCR beta CDR3 regions. Initially, a first-round RT-PCR of the TCR CDR3 employed the HTBI primer set. TCRdb reprocessed the multiplex PCR reads via MiXCR and lists one record per CDR3 protein. The sample includes approximately 640,000 distinct CDR3 sequences, 15% to 20% of them seen just once. Overall study findings and caveats: Among thyroid clonotypes expanded above 0.001, most also appeared in blood.

Fresh peripheral blood, approximately 10 ml, yielded the PBMCs. The rearrangement joins TRBV9 to TRBJ2-7; D call uncertain. The origin of this receptor is a woman younger than 45 with Graves' hyperthyroidism. Sequenced sample: blood. The CDR3: CASSPPVPNEQYF. The CDR3 DNA reads as TGTGCCAGCAGCCCTCCCGTTCCGAACGAGCAGTACTTC.